This passage covers 8 T cell receptor beta chains from one sample sequenced in a study of cytomegalovirus exposure and HLA in healthy donors. Primers included in the PCR were 60 Vbeta and 13 Jbeta primers. Produced via immunoSEQ multiplex PCR; TCRdb's table is partial and in-frame only. The sample shows approximately 100,000 clones, approximately 70% of them seen only once. The source material was PBMCs. Receptors were obtained from a man between 35 and 55 years old in good health and CMV-seropositive.

This clone has only a few counts. This chain connects TRBV5-4 to TRBJ2-7, with 7 positions matching TRBD2. V lost 2 bases to trimming and J lost 6 bases; unmatched junction nucleotides: 17. This CDR3 region has 17 residues. The germline V gene has CDR1 SGHNT and CDR2 YYREEE (reference sequence). In DNA, the CDR3 is TGTGCCAGCAGCTTCCAGGTCTCGGCGGGAGTCCGGAGCGAGCAGTACTTC. As protein: CASSFQVSAGVRSEQYF.

The chain uses TRBV9 and TRBJ2-3; D may be TRBD1 (6 bases). Germline CDR1 and CDR2: SGDLS and YYNGEE. V shed 7 bases and J shed 4 bases, with 13 bases lying between them. This CDR3 spans 13 amino acids. For the CDR3, the DNA is TGTGCCAGCCGGGACAAGACTTCAGATACGCAGTATTTT. Translated: CASRDKTSDTQYF.

This chain connects TRBV7-2 to TRBJ1-5; TRBD1 matches 10 bases. The J segment lost 4 bases and the V segment lost 5 bases, leaving 5 bases of the junction unmatched. Germline CDR1 and CDR2: SGHTA and FQGNSA. This CDR3 is built from 15 residues. The CDR3 spells CASSGTGDENQPQHF. The CDR3 DNA is TGTGCCAGCAGCGGGACAGGGGATGAGAATCAGCCCCAGCATTTT. Full variable domain (outside the CDR3, taken from reference TRBV7-2 and TRBJ1-5): GAGVSQSPSNKVTEKGKDVELRCDPISGHTALYWYRQSLGQGLEFLIYFQGNSAPDKSGLPSDRFSAERTGGSVSTLTIQRTQQEDSAVYLCASSGTGDENQPQHFGDGTRLSIL.

The chain employs TRBV4-3 and TRBJ2-2, with D perhaps TRBD2 (6 bases). Trimming cost V 0 bases and J 5 bases, with 16 bases left between them. Germline V CDR1 and CDR2: LGHNA, YSLEER. The CDR3 runs to 17 residues. CDR3 residues: CASSQDRVEGWTGELFF. The CDR3 DNA sequence: TGCGCCAGCAGCCAAGATCGGGTGGAGGGTTGGACCGGGGAGCTGTTTTTT.

The chain is built from TRBV29-1 and TRBJ2-7; 8 bases are a match to TRBD1. The CDR3 covers 14 residues. V was clipped by 4 bases and J by 2 bases; unmatched bases: 7. The V gene's germline CDR1 is SQVTM and CDR2 ANQGSEA. This chain's CDR3 is CSVASGQGTYEQYF. Here the CDR3 DNA reads TGCAGCGTTGCGAGTGGACAGGGTACCTACGAGCAGTACTTC.

The chain couples TRBV7-6 to TRBJ2-7; 13 bases map to TRBD2. V was clipped by 4 bases and J by 6 bases; unmatched bases: 0. The germline V gene has CDR1 SGHVS and CDR2 FNYEAQ. The CDR3 length is 13 residues. CDR3 sequence reads: CASSWTSGSEQYV. CDR3 bases: TGTGCCAGCAGCTGGACTAGCGGGAGCGAGCAGTACGTC.

The J gene is TRBJ1-1, the V gene TRBV5-4, with a tentative D call TRBD1 (6 bases). V lost 4 bases and J lost 3, with 19 bases in between. This CDR3 contains 16 residues. Germline CDR1 and CDR2: SGHNT and YYREEE (reference sequence). CDR3 DNA: TGTGCCAGCAGCGGAGCTGAGGACAGCCTGCACACTGAAGCTTTCTTT. It specifies CASSGAEDSLHTEAFF.

The V gene is TRBV23-1, the J gene TRBJ2-3; D possibly corresponds to TRBD1 (8 bases). TRBV23-1 is an open reading frame whose function is uncertain. The CDR3 runs to 15 residues. V dropped 10 bases and J dropped 4 bases, with 21 bases sitting between them. This CDR3 reads CATLPQGGWPDTQYF. CDR3 in DNA: TGCGCCACATTACCACAGGGGGGGTGGCCAGATACGCAGTATTTT.